Listed below are T cell receptor beta chains from one sample, sequenced in a study of T cell responses to AZD1222 COVID-19 vaccine. TCRdb's copy holds only in-frame clones and misses some; the assay was immunoSEQ multiplex PCR. The data contain about 78,000 clones, approximately 90% of them singletons. Source: peripheral blood, taken 28 days after the second AZD1222 dose. The receptors were gathered from an adult who received the AZD1222 COVID-19 vaccine. Each CDR3 is given with its conserved first and last residue. A D gene is named only where the DNA matches it firmly. Rows give clone size only sometimes, using once, few, many, or a class for an expanded clone.

d_call	clone_size	j_call	v_call	cdr3_aa	cdr3_nt
NA	few	TRBJ2-7	TRBV11-2	CASSSLRGVVNEQYF	TGTGCCAGCAGCTCCCTTCGCGGGGTCGTAAACGAGCAGTACTTC
NA	NA	TRBJ1-1	TRBV5-4	CASSLAGEAFF	TGTGCCAGCAGCTTGGCGGGAGAAGCTTTCTTT
NA	NA	TRBJ2-2	TRBV21-1	CASSKGTPGHSNTGELFF	TGTGCCAGCAGCAAAGGCACTCCGGGACATTCGAACACCGGGGAGCTGTTTTTT
TRBD1	NA	TRBJ1-2	TRBV7-2	CASSSDRDHGYTF	TGTGCCAGCAGCTCAGACAGGGATCATGGCTACACCTTC
NA	once	TRBJ1-2	TRBV19	CASSKTRTAVLAYGYTF	TGTGCCAGTAGTAAAACACGGACGGCCGTTCTCGCCTATGGCTACACCTTC
TRBD1	NA	TRBJ1-3	TRBV4-1	CASSQNPGGAGGNTIYF	TGCGCCAGCAGCCAAAACCCAGGGGGCGCGGGGGGAAACACCATATATTTT
TRBD1	once	TRBJ1-1	TRBV18	CASSRTGEPTEAFF	TGTGCCAGCTCACGGACAGGGGAGCCCACTGAAGCTTTCTTT
NA	NA	TRBJ2-2	TRBV24-1	CATSVSGELFF	TGTGCCACCAGCGTATCCGGGGAGCTGTTTTTT
NA	NA	TRBJ2-7	TRBV5-5	CASSLAWDYEQYF	TGTGCCAGCAGCTTGGCCTGGGACTACGAGCAGTACTTC
NA	NA	TRBJ1-2	TRBV30	CAWRQGLVYGYTF	TGTGCCTGGAGGCAGGGGCTGGTCTATGGCTACACCTTC
NA	NA	TRBJ2-2	TRBV30	CAWSEGIGVGELFF	TGTGCCTGGAGTGAGGGAATAGGAGTCGGGGAGCTGTTTTTT
NA	NA	TRBJ1-4	TRBV5-1	CASSLGSHEGEKLFF	TGCGCCAGCAGCTTGGGATCCCACGAAGGCGAAAAACTGTTTTTT
NA	NA	TRBJ2-7	TRBV7-9	CASNAEPTPYEQYF	TGTGCCAGCAATGCGGAGCCCACTCCCTACGAGCAGTACTTC
NA	NA	TRBJ2-1	TRBV12-3/TRBV12-4	CASGEGIYNEQFF	TGTGCCAGCGGAGAAGGTATCTACAATGAGCAGTTCTTC
NA	once	TRBJ1-5	TRBV10-3	CAISVGDNNQPQHF	TGTGCCATCAGTGTGGGTGACAACAATCAGCCCCAGCATTTT
NA	NA	TRBJ2-1	TRBV24-1	CATSDLNLEKNNEQFF	TGTGCCACCAGTGATTTGAATCTTGAGAAGAACAATGAGCAGTTCTTC
TRBD1	NA	TRBJ1-2	TRBV11-3	CASSYRGQGGNYGYTF	TGTGCCAGCAGCTACCGTGGACAGGGCGGTAACTATGGCTACACCTTC
NA	NA	TRBJ2-7	TRBV28	CASTYLGSGSYEQYF	TGTGCCAGCACCTATTTAGGGTCCGGAAGCTACGAGCAGTACTTC
TRBD2	NA	TRBJ2-1	TRBV11-3	CASSFRSPTSGYNEQFF	TGTGCCAGCAGCTTCCGCTCTCCTACTAGCGGTTACAATGAGCAGTTCTTC
TRBD2	NA	TRBJ2-7	TRBV7-3	CASSPGISGRAHTYEQYF	TGTGCCAGCAGCCCCGGGATTAGCGGGAGGGCCCATACCTACGAGCAGTACTTC
TRBD1	NA	TRBJ2-7	TRBV9	CASSSGSGQGIYEQYF	TGTGCCAGCAGCTCAGGGTCTGGACAGGGGATATACGAGCAGTACTTC
TRBD1	few	TRBJ1-2	TRBV6-5	CASSYSQGARGYTF	TGTGCCAGCAGTTATTCGCAGGGGGCGCGAGGCTACACCTTC
NA	NA	TRBJ2-3	TRBV9	CASSVGLRDSHTYTDTQYF	TGTGCCAGCAGCGTAGGGCTTAGGGACTCCCATACTTACACAGATACGCAGTATTTT
TRBD2	NA	TRBJ2-3	TRBV2	CASSLAGTSTDTQYF	TGTGCCAGCAGCCTAGCGGGTACTAGCACAGATACGCAGTATTTT
NA	NA	TRBJ1-1	TRBV7-3	CASSLRSGAEAFF	TGTGCCAGCAGCCTACGTTCGGGGGCCGAAGCTTTCTTT
NA	NA	TRBJ2-3	TRBV27	CASSDPRGPSTDTQYF	TGTGCCAGCAGTGACCCCCGGGGCCCCAGCACAGATACGCAGTATTTT
TRBD2	NA	TRBJ2-7	TRBV27	CASSRTGGLRFEQYF	TGTGCCAGCAGTAGGACGGGAGGGTTACGTTTCGAGCAGTACTTC
NA	NA	TRBJ2-5	TRBV12-3/TRBV12-4	CASSWGYQETQYF	TGTGCCAGCAGTTGGGGGTACCAAGAGACCCAGTACTTC
TRBD1	few	TRBJ2-1	TRBV5-5	CASSADQGVDEQFF	TGTGCCAGCAGTGCCGACCAGGGGGTGGATGAGCAGTTCTTC
NA	NA	TRBJ2-7	TRBV4-1	CASSSGLSSSYEQYF	TGCGCCAGCAGCTCAGGCCTTTCGAGCTCCTACGAGCAGTACTTC
NA	NA	TRBJ2-5	TRBV5-1	CASSLGSLEETQYF	TGCGCCAGCAGCTTGGGATCGCTGGAGGAGACCCAGTACTTC
NA	NA	TRBJ1-3	TRBV9	CASSVDPLSGNTIYF	TGTGCCAGCAGCGTAGACCCCCTCTCTGGAAACACCATATATTTT
NA	NA	TRBJ1-1	TRBV13	CASSPRNTEAFF	TGTGCCAGCAGCCCCCGGAACACTGAAGCTTTCTTT
NA	NA	TRBJ2-1	TRBV6-1	CASSEAGARPNEQFF	TGTGCCAGCAGTGAAGCGGGGGCCCGACCCAATGAGCAGTTCTTC
NA	few	TRBJ1-3	TRBV30	CAWRATSAGNTIYF	TGTGCCTGGAGGGCAACATCGGCTGGAAACACCATATATTTT
TRBD1	NA	TRBJ1-1	TRBV27	CASSSLTGFLEAFF	TGTGCCAGCAGTTCGCTGACAGGGTTCCTTGAAGCTTTCTTT
NA	NA	TRBJ1-4	TRBV2	CASSDWQGTEKLFF	TGTGCCAGCAGTGACTGGCAGGGGACTGAAAAACTGTTTTTT
NA	NA	TRBJ1-5	TRBV19	CASSMRTENQPQHF	TGTGCCAGTAGTATGCGGACGGAGAATCAGCCCCAGCATTTT
NA	NA	TRBJ1-5	TRBV2	CASSELGARGDQPQHF	TGTGCCAGCAGTGAACTCGGGGCCCGAGGCGATCAGCCCCAGCATTTT
NA	NA	TRBJ1-1	TRBV6-2/TRBV6-3	CASSYRWTEAFF	TGTGCCAGCAGTTACCGGTGGACTGAAGCTTTCTTT
TRBD2	NA	TRBJ2-1	TRBV7-3	CASSLTSTLGLAGYNEQFF	TGTGCCAGCAGCTTAACGTCTACCTTGGGACTAGCGGGGTACAATGAGCAGTTCTTC
NA	NA	TRBJ1-2	TRBV6-4	CASSDSARDGGYGYTF	TGTGCCAGCAGTGACTCCGCCCGGGACGGCGGGTATGGCTACACCTTC
NA	NA	TRBJ2-1	TRBV6-5	CASRRTGSYNEQFF	TGTGCCAGCAGGCGCACAGGGTCCTACAATGAGCAGTTCTTC
TRBD1	NA	TRBJ1-6	TRBV11-2	CASSLRQGYNSPLHF	TGTGCCAGCAGCTTACGACAGGGGTATAATTCACCCCTCCACTTT
NA	NA	TRBJ1-1	TRBV6-4	CASSEEMEVNTEAFF	TGTGCCAGCAGTGAAGAAATGGAAGTGAACACTGAAGCTTTCTTT
TRBD1	NA	TRBJ2-2	TRBV7-9	CASSPNRGRLRRTGELFF	TGTGCCAGCAGCCCAAACAGGGGGCGGTTAAGAAGGACCGGGGAGCTGTTTTTT
NA	NA	TRBJ2-3	TRBV6-5	CASSYRQSSTDTQYF	TGTGCCAGCAGTTACCGACAGTCTAGCACAGATACGCAGTATTTT
NA	NA	TRBJ1-2	TRBV2	CASSPIPYGYTF	TGTGCCAGCAGTCCTATTCCTTATGGCTACACCTTC
TRBD2	NA	TRBJ2-7	TRBV29-1	CSVEDSWEGRREQYF	TGCAGCGTTGAAGATTCCTGGGAGGGCCGGAGAGAGCAGTACTTC
NA	NA	TRBJ1-4	TRBV30	CAWSVQGIYLGTNEKLFF	TGTGCCTGGAGTGTACAGGGCATCTATTTAGGAACTAATGAAAAACTGTTTTTT
NA	NA	TRBJ1-1	TRBV11-3	CASSSPFVEVAEAFF	TGTGCCAGCAGCTCTCCCTTCGTCGAGGTAGCTGAAGCTTTCTTT
NA	NA	TRBJ1-3	TRBV6-5	CASSRWPGNTIYF	TGTGCCAGCAGTCGCTGGCCTGGAAACACCATATATTTT
NA	NA	TRBJ1-2	TRBV19	CASAPPLSYGYTF	TGTGCCAGTGCCCCGCCCTTATCGTATGGCTACACCTTC
TRBD2	NA	TRBJ2-1	TRBV5-1	CASSTLAGVNNEQFF	TGCGCCAGCAGCACACTAGCGGGAGTGAACAATGAGCAGTTCTTC